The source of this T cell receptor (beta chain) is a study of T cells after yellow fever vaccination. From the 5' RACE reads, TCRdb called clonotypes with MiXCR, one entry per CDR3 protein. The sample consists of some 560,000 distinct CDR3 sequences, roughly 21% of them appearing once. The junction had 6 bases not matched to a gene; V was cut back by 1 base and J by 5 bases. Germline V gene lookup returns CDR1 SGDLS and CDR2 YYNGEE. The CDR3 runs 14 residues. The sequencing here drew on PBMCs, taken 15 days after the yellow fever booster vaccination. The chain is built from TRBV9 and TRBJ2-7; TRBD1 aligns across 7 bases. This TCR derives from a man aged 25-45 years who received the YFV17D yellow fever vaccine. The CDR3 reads CASSVSTGAHEQYF. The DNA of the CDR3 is TGTGCCAGCAGCGTAAGCACAGGGGCCCACGAGCAGTACTTC.